These T cell receptor beta chains were read from a single sample in a study of T cells expressing NK-cell markers. For each CDR3 protein, TCRdb gives one entry from its re-call of the 5' RACE reads, without DNA. With about 410,000 distinct CDR3 sequences in the sample, the ten largest clones hold approximately 12%. Material for sequencing was blood T cells: a sorted CD56 or NKG2C T cell subset, CD4+ or CD8+ T cells, or bulk PBMC T cells (not recorded which). All receptors derive from a woman aged 45 to 65 in good health. Both conserved end residues are part of each CDR3.

J | V | CDR3
TRBJ1-1 | TRBV27 | CASSLSDNRNTEAFF
TRBJ2-1 | TRBV5-5 | CASAPSSYNEQFF
TRBJ2-7 | TRBV29-1 | CSVRTGLWDEQYF
TRBJ2-7 | TRBV6-1 | CASSRATGGIYEQYF
TRBJ2-3 | TRBV5-1 | CASSPDRGADTQYF
TRBJ1-1 | TRBV5-6 | CASSFGTGGSWTEAFF
TRBJ1-5 | TRBV20-1 | CSARDWGQTYSNQPQHF
TRBJ2-1 | TRBV24-1 | CATSHYSGAYNEQFF
TRBJ2-7 | TRBV12-3/TRBV12-4 | CASSPEPLTSYEQYF
TRBJ2-1 | TRBV7-9 | CASSGGAAYNEQFF
TRBJ2-5 | TRBV12-3/TRBV12-4 | CASSFATAAWETQYF
TRBJ1-2 | TRBV4-2 | CASSQDLNGNYGYTF
TRBJ2-2 | TRBV11-3 | CASSVRDFGTGELFF
TRBJ2-3 | TRBV4-1 | CASRLPGGTDTQYF
TRBJ1-2 | TRBV10-3 | CAISDNRGANYGYTF
TRBJ2-1 | TRBV10-2 | CASSDARLADSYNEQFF
TRBJ2-3 | TRBV6-1 | CASSEGLSRTDTQYF
TRBJ2-1 | TRBV20-1 | CSARPLVENEQFF